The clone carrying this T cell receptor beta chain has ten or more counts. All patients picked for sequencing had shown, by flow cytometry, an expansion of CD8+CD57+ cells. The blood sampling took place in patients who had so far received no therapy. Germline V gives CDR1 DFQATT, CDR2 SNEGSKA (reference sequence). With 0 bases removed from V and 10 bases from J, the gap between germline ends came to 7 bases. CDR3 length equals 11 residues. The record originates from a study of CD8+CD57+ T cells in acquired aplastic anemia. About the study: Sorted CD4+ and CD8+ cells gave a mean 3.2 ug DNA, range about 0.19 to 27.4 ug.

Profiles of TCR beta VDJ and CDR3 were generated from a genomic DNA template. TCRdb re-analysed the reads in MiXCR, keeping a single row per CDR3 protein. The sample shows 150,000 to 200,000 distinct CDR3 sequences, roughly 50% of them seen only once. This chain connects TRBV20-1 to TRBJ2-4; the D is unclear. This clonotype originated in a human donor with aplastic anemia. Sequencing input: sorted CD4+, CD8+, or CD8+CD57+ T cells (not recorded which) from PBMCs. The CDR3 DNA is TGCAGTGCTAGAGATGGATATATTCAGTACTTC. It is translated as CSARDGYIQYF.